The 7 T cell receptor beta chains listed next were all sequenced from one sample in a study of cytomegalovirus exposure and HLA in healthy donors. Vbeta (60) and Jbeta (13) primers were used in the PCR. Libraries were prepared by immunoSEQ multiplex PCR; TCRdb keeps only in-frame clonotypes and omits some of them. The repertoire consists of 160,000 or so clones, with about 88% occurring once and the leading ten covering approximately 2%. The sequenced sample consisted of PBMCs. Source of these receptors: a young woman in good health and CMV-seronegative.

The genes are TRBV7-9 and TRBJ2-1; possibly TRBD2 for D (5 bases). This CDR3 region has 16 residues. V was shortened by 8 bases and J by 2 bases, with 19 bases between the two germline ends. CDR1 SEHNR and CDR2 FQNEAQ come from the germline V gene (reference sequence). CDR3 protein: CASSPGPLGAYNEQFF. The CDR3 nucleotides are TGTGCCAGCTCTCCAGGTCCTCTCGGGGCCTACAATGAGCAGTTCTTC.

The rearrangement links TRBV5-1 to TRBJ1-4; 9 bases map to TRBD1. The germline V gene encodes CDR1 SGHRS and CDR2 YFSETQ. The CDR3 runs 14 residues. V was clipped by 4 bases and J by 10 bases; unmatched bases: 8. The CDR3: CASSPQGQGGKLFF. DNA of the CDR3: TGCGCCAGCAGCCCCCAGGGACAGGGAGGAAAACTGTTTTTT. Supplemented by reference TRBV5-1 and TRBJ1-4, the full variable domain reads KAGVTQTPRYLIKTRGQQVTLSCSPISGHRSVSWYQQTPGQGLQFLFEYFSETQRNKGNFPGRFSGRQFSNSRSEMNVSTLELGDSALYLCASSPQGQGGKLFFGSGTQLSVL.

The genes are TRBV18 and TRBJ2-7, with D possibly being TRBD2 (6 bases). Germline V lookup: CDR1 KGHSH, CDR2 LQKENI. The CDR3 spans 13 residues. V gave up 3 bases and J gave up 8 bases, with 14 bases separating them. The CDR3 region has the DNA TGTGCCAGCTCACCGCCGGGACTCCCGAAGCAGTACTTC. This encodes CASSPPGLPKQYF.

The genes are TRBV28 and TRBJ1-1; D remains ambiguous. The CDR3 is 15 amino acids. In germline, CDR1 is MDHEN, CDR2 SYDVKM. Trimming cost V 3 bases and J 1 base, with 12 bases left between them. CDR3 in amino acids: CASSFTSGANTEAFF. CDR3 bases: TGTGCCAGCAGTTTTACTTCTGGAGCGAACACTGAAGCTTTCTTT. Supplemented by reference TRBV28 and TRBJ1-1, the full variable domain reads DVKVTQSSRYLVKRTGEKVFLECVQDMDHENMFWYRQDPGLGLRLIYFSYDVKMKEKGDIPEGYSVSREKKERFSLILESASTNQTSMYLCASSFTSGANTEAFFGQGTRLTVV.

The chain uses TRBV6-1 and TRBJ2-7; tentative D call: TRBD1 (6 bases). V gave up 8 bases and J gave up 2 bases, with 13 bases separating them. The CDR3 runs 13 residues. Germline lookup yields CDR1 MNHNS and CDR2 SASEGT. This CDR3 reads CASEPGDAYEQYF. CDR3 coding DNA: TGTGCCAGCGAGCCAGGGGACGCCTACGAGCAGTACTTC.

The chain links TRBV6-5 to TRBJ2-1; 9 bases line up with TRBD1. This CDR3 has 15 residues. Germline V lookup: CDR1 MNHEY, CDR2 SVGAGI. The ends lost 3 bases at V and 2 bases at J; junction bases unmatched: 2. The CDR3: CASSYGDRAYNEQFF. The CDR3 DNA is TGTGCCAGCAGTTATGGGGACAGGGCCTACAATGAGCAGTTCTTC.

This clone was counted a few times. V gene TRBV7-3 combines with J gene TRBJ2-1; D gene uncertain. Trimming pared 2 bases from V and 9 bases from J, leaving 11 bases between. The CDR3 has 13 residues. CDR1 and CDR2 (germline): SGHTA, FQGTGA. In nucleotides, the CDR3 is TGTGCCAGCAGCTTAGTAGAGGATACTGAGCAGTTCTTC. Amino acids: CASSLVEDTEQFF.